This TCR beta chain was observed in a study of shared clonotypes between healthy human individuals. Study-level results: Memory subsets generally showed smaller estimated richness than naive subsets did.

A note on this clone: What it binds is unknown.

Sequencing was performed with immunoSEQ multiplex PCR; in TCRdb, only in-frame clones are kept and a portion is missing. This sample has about 2,500,000 clones, with more than 80% found just once. It was into CD45RA+ naive and CD45RA-negative memory subsets that the CD4+ cells were split. This receptor was obtained from a young man in good health. What was sequenced was naive CD4+ T cells sorted from blood. Subset of the sample: CD45RA+ positively selected.

CDR3 protein: CSVEGGRGGYYGYTF. DNA of the CDR3: TGCAGCGTTGAAGGAGGGCGCGGGGGCTACTATGGCTACACCTTC. The genes are TRBV29-1 and TRBJ1-2; a possible D gene is TRBD1 (6 bases). This CDR3 has 15 residues. Per germline, CDR1 SQVTM and CDR2 ANQGSEA. V shed 1 base and J shed 3 bases, with 15 bases lying between them.